The entry that follows covers one TCR beta chain sequence. Its recognized antigen is unknown. Base qualities were left out, and no much larger clone turns up one base away. The data are from a study of STAT5B mutations in CD4+ large granular lymphocyte leukemia (dated by TCRdb to 2022 to 2024). For the study in its entirety: Among the healthy controls, the CDR3 'QG' motif was associated with a particular HLA allele. The TCRbeta repertoires of CD4+ T-cell large granular lymphocyte leukemia patients were compared with the TCRbeta repertoires of healthy blood donors. The purity of purified fractions was confirmed by flow cytometry on FACSCanto II or FACSVerse to exceed 95% among lymphocytes.

TCRbeta rearrangements were sequenced from genomic DNA using the immunoSEQ assay at survey resolution. The source study handled its data this way. A lowest detectable productive clonotype frequency of 2.59 x 10-5 was observed in the TCR sequencing data. Only productive TCRbeta rearrangements, defined as complete and in-frame sequences, were included in the analyses. Simpson clonality, calculated in the immunoSEQ Analyzer version 3.0, was used as the measure of sample clonality. Clones were binned by frequency as very rare, small, medium, large (1-20%) or hyperexpanded (>20%). Generation probabilities were estimated with OLGA 1.2.3, V-gene circos plots were made with VDJtools, specificities were looked up in VDJdb, and CDR3 motifs were identified with GLIPH. Drawn from immuneACCESS, this table holds only the in-frame rearrangements with V and J called that TCRdb kept. Clones are partly lost; checked studies trace under half to an unresolved V gene and leave the rest unexplained. V, J and clone size were drawn from that table, and D and trimming were deduced from the DNA. The sample table lists about 30,000 clones, 74% of them with a count of one. The ten largest make up approximately 1.1% of the sample.

What the research found in general, with its limitations: Main leukemic clonotypes were private to each patient, although about 25% of the main leukemic clonotypes were found at low frequency in the non-leukemic repertoires of other patients. Enrichment of TRBV06-family usage was observed among the top patient clones (8/27) relative to healthy controls (2/35). CD4-sorted patient repertoires appeared more clonal than healthy CD4+ repertoires, and this difference persisted after removing the putative leukemic clones. Data were not HLA-matched; higher clonality in CD4+ versus CD8+ T-LGLL could reflect the relatively small sample size.

Buffy coats from under 40 blood donors, supplied by the Finnish Red Cross blood service, were used as healthy controls. All TCR-sequenced material derived from peripheral blood: patient blood samples and healthy donor buffy coats. Ficoll-Hypaque gradient centrifugation was used to isolate peripheral blood mononuclear cells. Magnetic purification was used to isolate CD4+ cells from the buffy coats of the healthy controls. The Gentra Puregene Cell and Tissue kit was used to extract genomic DNA, and a Qubit 2.0 fluorometer was used to measure the amount of genomic DNA. The CDR3 runs 13 residues from the cysteine to the phenylalanine. Of the read, only the CDR3 DNA is kept; its 39 bases are in frame from base 1. From the germline V gene, CDR1 is SGHTA and CDR2 is FQGNSA. V lost 5 bases and J lost 0 bases; the stretch between them is 5 bases long.

This sequence uses TRBV7-2 and TRBJ2-1, with the D gene not confidently named. The sequenced material came from CD4+ T cells from blood buffy coats. The clonotype was recovered from a human donor in good health. The CDR3 has the sequence CASSPSSYNEQFF. The sequenced DNA: TGTGCCAGCAGCCCGAGCTCCTACAATGAGCAGTTCTTC.